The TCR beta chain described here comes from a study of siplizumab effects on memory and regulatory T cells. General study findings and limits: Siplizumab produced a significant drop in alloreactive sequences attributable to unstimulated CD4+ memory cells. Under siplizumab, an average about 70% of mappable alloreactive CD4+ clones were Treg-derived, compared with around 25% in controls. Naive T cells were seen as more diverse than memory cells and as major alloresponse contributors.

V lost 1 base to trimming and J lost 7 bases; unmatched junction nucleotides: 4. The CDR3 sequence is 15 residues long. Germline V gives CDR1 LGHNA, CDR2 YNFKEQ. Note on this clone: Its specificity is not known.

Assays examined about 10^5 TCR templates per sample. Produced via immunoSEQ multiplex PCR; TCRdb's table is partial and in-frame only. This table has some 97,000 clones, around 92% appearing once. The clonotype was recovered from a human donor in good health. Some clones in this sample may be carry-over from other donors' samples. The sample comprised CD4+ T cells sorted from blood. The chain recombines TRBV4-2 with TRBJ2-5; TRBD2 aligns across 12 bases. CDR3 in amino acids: CASSQVELAGGTQYF. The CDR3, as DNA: TGTGCCAGCAGCCAAGTGGAACTAGCGGGGGGGACCCAGTACTTC.